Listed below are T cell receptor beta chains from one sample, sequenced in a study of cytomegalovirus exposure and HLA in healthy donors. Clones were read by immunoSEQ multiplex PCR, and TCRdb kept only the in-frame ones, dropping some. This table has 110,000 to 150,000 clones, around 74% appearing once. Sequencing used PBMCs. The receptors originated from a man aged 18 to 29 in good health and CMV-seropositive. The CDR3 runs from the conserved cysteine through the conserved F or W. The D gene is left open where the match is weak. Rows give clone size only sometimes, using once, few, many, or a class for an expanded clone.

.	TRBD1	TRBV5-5	CASKWTGGPYEQYF
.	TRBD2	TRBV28	CASSFQRGGVETQYF
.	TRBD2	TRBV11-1	CASSLLAGFTDTQYF
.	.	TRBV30	CASAGRRRNTEAFF
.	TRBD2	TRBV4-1	CASSQTSGGVQETQYF
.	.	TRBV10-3	CAIRGDTKETQYF
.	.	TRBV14	CASSQALATYNEQFF
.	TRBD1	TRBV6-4	CASSDIVGQGAVQPQHF
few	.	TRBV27	CASSELNQPQHF
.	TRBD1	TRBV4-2	CASSQDAGTGDRTQYF
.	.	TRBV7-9	CASSRQVHYGYTF
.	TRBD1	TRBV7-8	CASSPGTGYGYTF
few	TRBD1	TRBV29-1	CSVGQGSYEQYF
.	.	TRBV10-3	CAIKSKADLNTEAFF
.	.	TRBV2	CASSEGLRRYEQYF
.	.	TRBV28	CASSLGQGGIYGYTF
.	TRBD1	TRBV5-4	CASSLAAGGLDTQYF
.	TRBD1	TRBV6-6	CASSLGTGGNDGYTF
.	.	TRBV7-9	CASSPLVTDTQYF
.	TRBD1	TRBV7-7	CASSLGTGVETQYF
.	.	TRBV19	CASTWGLEQPQHF
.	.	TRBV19	CASSGESYEQYF
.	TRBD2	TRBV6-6	CASSGGVADTQYF
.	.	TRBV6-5	CASSYSPGKNTEAFF
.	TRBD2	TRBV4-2	CASRVVAGGSTDTQYF
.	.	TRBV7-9	CASSQGQNIQYF
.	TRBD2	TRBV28	CASSSGGAVQETQYF
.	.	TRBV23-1	CASSHPGLIGLHTEAFF
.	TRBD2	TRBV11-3	CASSPGVSGVLGDTQYF
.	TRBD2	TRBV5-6	CASSTGLAVYYEQYF
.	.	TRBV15	CATSSRLPLLTDTQYF
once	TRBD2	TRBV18	CASSPSSSWRGDPSYEQYF
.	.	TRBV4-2	CASSQAVLTYEQYF
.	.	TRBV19	CASSPAGFLYEQYF
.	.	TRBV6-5	CASSYAGWETGELFF
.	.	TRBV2	CASSEMWQNEQFF
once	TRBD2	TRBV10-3	CAISPLAGAVTDTQYF
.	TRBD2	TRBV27	CASSLTLAGGRRPTGELFF
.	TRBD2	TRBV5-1	CASSPEGTSGSSYNEQFF
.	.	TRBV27	CASSFSQGPLAYEQYF
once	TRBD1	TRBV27	CASSPWDRGGTEAFF
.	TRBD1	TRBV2	CASSGGTGLRNQPQHF
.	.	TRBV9	CASSVDPTGRRKDTQYF
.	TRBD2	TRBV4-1	CASSSSGGSYEQYF
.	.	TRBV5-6	CASSLASGQQYF
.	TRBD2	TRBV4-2	CASSQLASGVLYFF
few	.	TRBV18	CASSPGDPNTGELFF
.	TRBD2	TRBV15	CATSRASGSDTQYF
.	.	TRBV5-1	CASSGLGSGNTIYF
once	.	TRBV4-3	CASSQDPQGNTGELFF
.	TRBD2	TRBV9	CASSSIAGLWYF
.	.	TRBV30	CAWSVNPEKLFF
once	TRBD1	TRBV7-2	CASSPWTGGITYEQYF
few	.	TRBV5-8	CASSLTGSSYEQYF